This TCR beta chain was identified in a study of shared clonotypes between healthy human individuals. Findings and caveats of the study: Sampling used blood alone; tissue repertoires probably differ. The small donor group covered limited genetic and exposure diversity.

TCRdb keeps only in-frame clones here, not all; method: immunoSEQ multiplex PCR. The table has 1.5 million to 2.5 million clones, around 96% seen once. In regard to this clone: What it recognizes is unknown.

Trimming left V 1 base short and J 6 bases short, with 10 bases between. CDR3 length equals 13 residues. From germline, CDR1 is SGHVS and CDR2 FQNEAQ. Terminally differentiated effector memory CD45RA+ cells were excluded from the naive CD8 cells, which were CD45RO-negative and positively selected for CCR7. The chain has TRBV7-8 and TRBJ2-7; maybe TRBD1 (5 bases). The source is a man between 18 and 29 years old in good health. Source material: naive CD8+ T cells sorted from blood. The CDR3 loop is CASSLGAGFEQYF. The CDR3 DNA reads TGTGCCAGCAGCTTAGGGGCAGGGTTCGAGCAGTACTTC.